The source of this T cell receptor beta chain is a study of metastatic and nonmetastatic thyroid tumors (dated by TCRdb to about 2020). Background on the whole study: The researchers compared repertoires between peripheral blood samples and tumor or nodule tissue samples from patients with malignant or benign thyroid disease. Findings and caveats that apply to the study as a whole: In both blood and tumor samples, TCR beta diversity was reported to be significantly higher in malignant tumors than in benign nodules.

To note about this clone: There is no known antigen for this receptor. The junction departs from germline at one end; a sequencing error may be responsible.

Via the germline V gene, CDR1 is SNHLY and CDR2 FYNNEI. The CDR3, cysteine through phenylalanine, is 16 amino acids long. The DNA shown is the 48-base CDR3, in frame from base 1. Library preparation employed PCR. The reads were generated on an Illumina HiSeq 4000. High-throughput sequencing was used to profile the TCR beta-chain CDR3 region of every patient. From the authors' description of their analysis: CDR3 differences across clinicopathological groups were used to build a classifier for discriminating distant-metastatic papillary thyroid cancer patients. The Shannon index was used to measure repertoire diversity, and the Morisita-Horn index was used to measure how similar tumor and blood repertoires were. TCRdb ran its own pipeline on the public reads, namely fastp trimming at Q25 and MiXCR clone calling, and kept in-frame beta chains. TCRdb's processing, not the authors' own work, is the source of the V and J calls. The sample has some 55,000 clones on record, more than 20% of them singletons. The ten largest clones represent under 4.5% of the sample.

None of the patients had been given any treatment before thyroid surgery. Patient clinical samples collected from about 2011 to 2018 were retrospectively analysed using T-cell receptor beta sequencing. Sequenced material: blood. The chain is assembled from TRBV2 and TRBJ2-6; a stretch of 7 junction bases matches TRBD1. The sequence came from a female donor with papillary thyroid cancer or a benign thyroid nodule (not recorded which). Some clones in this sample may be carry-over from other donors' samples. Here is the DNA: TGTGCGAGCATCGGGGACAGAGGGTCTGGGGCCAGCGTCCTGACTTTC. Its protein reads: CASIGDRGSGASVLTF.